The 18 T cell receptor beta chains presented below share a single source sample, sequenced in a study of blood T cell repertoires in COVID-19. Sequenced by immunoSEQ multiplex PCR; TCRdb stores in-frame clones only, minus some. The sample contains some 150,000 clones, around four fifths of which appear only once. The sequenced material came from peripheral blood. All receptors come from a human donor in a cohort sampled during active COVID-19.

The rearrangement joins TRBV5-8 to TRBJ1-1; maybe TRBD1 (6 bases). V was pared by 0 bases and J by 2 bases, with 17 bases between. There are 17 residues in the CDR3. Germline CDR1 SGHTS, CDR2 YDEGEE. CDR3 residues: CASSLADRLFHNTEAFF. The CDR3 coding sequence is TGTGCCAGCAGCTTGGCCGACAGGCTCTTTCATAACACTGAAGCTTTCTTT.

The chain links TRBV11-3 to TRBJ1-5; 8 bases are a match to TRBD1. The CDR3 is 17 residues long. V shed 9 bases and J 4 bases; nucleotides not matched to a gene: 17. Germline V gene sequence: CDR1 SGHNT, CDR2 YENEEA. This CDR3 is CASPLPTDRVKNQPQHF. The DNA for the CDR3 is TGTGCCAGTCCCCTCCCCACGGACAGGGTAAAGAATCAGCCCCAGCATTTT.

The chain uses TRBV3-1 (or the pseudogene TRBV3-2) and TRBJ1-2; D is ambiguous. Germline V CDR1 and CDR2: LGHDT, YNNKEL (reference sequence). Trimming cost V 3 bases and J 2 bases, with 7 bases left between them. CDR3 length: 13 amino acids. The CDR3 region has the DNA TGTGCCAGCAGCCAGGCCCAGAACTATGGCTACACCTTC. Translated, it gives CASSQAQNYGYTF.

The CDR3 DNA sequence: TGTGCCAGCAGCCAAGATATCCCCACTTCGGGGGAGGGCACAGATACGCAGTATTTT. This codes for CASSQDIPTSGEGTDTQYF. This chain links TRBV3-1 (or the pseudogene TRBV3-2) with TRBJ2-3; tentatively, D is TRBD2 (6 bases). Trimming removed 0 bases at V and 1 base at J, with 20 bases between. Germline V gene sequence: CDR1 LGHDT, CDR2 YNNKEL (reference sequence). The CDR3 is 19 residues long.

V usage is TRBV5-5 and J usage is TRBJ2-3, with a weak D call TRBD1 (6 bases). The CDR3 contains 16 residues. The V gene's germline CDR1 is SGHKS and CDR2 YYEKEE (reference sequence). Trimming shortened V by 0 bases and J by 3 bases, and 14 bases separated the two germline ends. This CDR3 reads CASSLGTGSETDTQYF. DNA of the CDR3: TGTGCCAGCAGCTTGGGAACAGGGTCGGAAACAGATACGCAGTATTTT. Full variable domain (rest looked up from reference TRBV5-5 and TRBJ2-3): DAGVTQSPTHLIKTRGQQVTLRCSPISGHKSVSWYQQVLGQGPQFIFQYYEKEERGRGNFPDRFSARQFPNYSSELNVNALLLGDSALYLCASSLGTGSETDTQYFGPGTRLTVL.

The rearrangement links TRBV9 to TRBJ1-1, with D unclear. Germline CDR1 SGDLS, CDR2 YYNGEE. The V and J ends lost 4 bases and 1 base respectively, with 8 bases between them. The CDR3 runs 13 residues. CDR3 bases: TGTGCCAGCAGCCCATTCCCGAACACTGAAGCTTTCTTT. It yields the protein CASSPFPNTEAFF.

V gene TRBV7-8 combines with J gene TRBJ1-4; a weak D match, TRBD1 (6 bases). V was clipped by 5 bases and J by 8 bases, with 24 bases between them. Germline lookup yields CDR1 SGHVS and CDR2 FQNEAQ. The CDR3 length is 17 residues. The CDR3 bases are TGTGCCAGCAGCCCCCGGGGGGGACGGGGGGCTGGGGAAAAACTGTTTTTT. This sequence encodes CASSPRGGRGAGEKLFF.

This chain links TRBV28 with TRBJ2-5, with 7 bases matching TRBD1. The CDR3 has 14 residues. The germline gives CDR1 MDHEN, CDR2 SYDVKM. Trimming cost V 7 bases and J 5 bases; bases outside gene matches: 10. Written as DNA, the CDR3 is TGTGCCAGCACCCCACAGGGGCCCATTGAGACCCAGTACTTC. It is translated as CASTPQGPIETQYF.

This rearrangement joins TRBV28 to TRBJ1-2, with D possibly TRBD1 on 5 matching bases. V was cut by 7 bases and J by 4 bases, with 19 bases left in between. This CDR3 comprises 15 residues. Looked up from germline, CDR1 is MDHEN and CDR2 is SYDVKM. CDR3 sequence reads: CASTTGERVFYGYTF. In DNA form, the CDR3 reads TGTGCCAGCACCACGGGGGAGAGGGTGTTCTATGGCTACACCTTC.

V gene TRBV6-5 combines with J gene TRBJ2-7; D may be TRBD1 (6 bases). The CDR3 sequence is 14 residues long. Germline loops: CDR1 MNHEY, CDR2 SVGAGI. Trimming cost V 2 bases and J 3 bases, with 11 bases left between them. In DNA form, the CDR3 reads TGTGCCAGCAGTTACATGGGGGCGGGCTACGAGCAGTACTTC. As protein: CASSYMGAGYEQYF.

As DNA, the CDR3 is TGTGCCAGCAGTGACTTATTGAACACTGAAGCTTTCTTT. This encodes CASSDLLNTEAFF. The V and J genes are TRBV6-6 and TRBJ1-1; D call uncertain. CDR1 and CDR2 (germline): MNHNY, SVGAGI (reference sequence). The CDR3 contains 13 residues. The ends were cut back, 5 bases at V and 0 bases at J, with 7 bases in the middle.

The chain employs TRBV11-3 and TRBJ2-5; 10 bases align to TRBD1. This CDR3 region has 15 residues. The V and J ends lost 5 bases and 2 bases, in that order; junction bases with no gene match: 5. Looked up from germline, CDR1 is SGHNT and CDR2 is YENEEA. The CDR3 loop reads CASSPGQGGQETQYF. In nucleotides, the CDR3 is TGTGCCAGCAGCCCCGGACAGGGGGGACAAGAGACCCAGTACTTC.

The chain carries TRBV5-4 and TRBJ1-1; D unresolved. The CDR3 totals 14 residues. The V end lost 4 bases, the J end lost 4 bases, and 14 bases lay between the germline ends. In germline, CDR1 is SGHNT, CDR2 YYREEE (reference sequence). CDR3 in DNA: TGTGCCAGCAGCCCGGGAGGTACCGTCACTGAAGCTTTCTTT. It specifies CASSPGGTVTEAFF.

The chain links TRBV6-2 or TRBV6-3 to TRBJ1-1; a possible D gene is TRBD1 (5 bases). The CDR3 is made up of 16 amino acids. Germline V CDR1 and CDR2: MNHEY, SVGEGT. V lost 0 bases and J lost 1, with 12 bases in between. CDR3 sequence: CASSYSKGRANTEAFF. For the CDR3, the DNA is TGTGCCAGCAGTTACTCGAAAGGCAGGGCGAACACTGAAGCTTTCTTT.

This chain joins TRBV12-3 or TRBV12-4 and TRBJ1-1; no firm D call. This CDR3 spans 13 amino acids. V was trimmed by 7 bases and J by 11 bases, leaving 20 bases between them. The CDR3 nucleotides read TGTGCCAGCACCCCCCGGGATCATAACTGGGCTTTCTTT. Translation gives CASTPRDHNWAFF.

This rearrangement joins TRBV11-2 to TRBJ1-1; unclear D gene. Germline V gene lookup returns CDR1 SGHAT and CDR2 FQNNGV. The CDR3 is made up of 12 amino acids. The V gene lost 2 bases and the J gene lost 9 bases, with 10 bases spanning the gap. CDR3 coding DNA: TGTGCCAGCAGCTTATTCGAGGGAAAAGCTTTCTTT. This sequence encodes CASSLFEGKAFF.

V and J are TRBV29-1 and TRBJ2-3, with 7 bases aligning to TRBD1. The length of the CDR3 is 14 residues. Germline V gene data show CDR1 as SQVTM and CDR2 as ANQGSEA. Losses at the gene ends were 4 bases for V and 1 base for J; bases not matched to a gene: 5. The chain's CDR3 is CSVGGQGGTDTQYF. DNA of the CDR3: TGCAGCGTTGGAGGGCAGGGGGGCACAGATACGCAGTATTTT.

This clone appeared once. The V gene is TRBV7-3, the J gene TRBJ1-2; 7 nucleotides line up with TRBD1. CDR3 length: 14 residues. V shed 5 bases, J shed 1 base, and the junction held 4 bases outside the gene matches. In germline, CDR1 is SGHTA, CDR2 FQGTGA. This chain's CDR3 is CASSPDRYNYGYTF. CDR3 sequence (DNA): TGTGCCAGCAGCCCGGACAGGTATAACTATGGCTACACCTTC.